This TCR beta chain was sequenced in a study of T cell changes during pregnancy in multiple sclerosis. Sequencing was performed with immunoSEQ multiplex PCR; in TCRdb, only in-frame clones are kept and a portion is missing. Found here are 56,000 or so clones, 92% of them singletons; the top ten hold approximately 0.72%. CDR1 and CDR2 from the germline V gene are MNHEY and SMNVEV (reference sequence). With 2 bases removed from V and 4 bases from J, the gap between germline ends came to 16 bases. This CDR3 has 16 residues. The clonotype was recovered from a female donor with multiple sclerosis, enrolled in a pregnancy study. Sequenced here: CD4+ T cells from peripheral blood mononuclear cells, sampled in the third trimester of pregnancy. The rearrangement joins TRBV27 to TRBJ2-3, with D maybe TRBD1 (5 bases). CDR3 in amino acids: CASSLRMTVRADTQYF. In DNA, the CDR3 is TGTGCCAGCAGTTTACGTATGACAGTCAGGGCAGATACGCAGTATTTT.